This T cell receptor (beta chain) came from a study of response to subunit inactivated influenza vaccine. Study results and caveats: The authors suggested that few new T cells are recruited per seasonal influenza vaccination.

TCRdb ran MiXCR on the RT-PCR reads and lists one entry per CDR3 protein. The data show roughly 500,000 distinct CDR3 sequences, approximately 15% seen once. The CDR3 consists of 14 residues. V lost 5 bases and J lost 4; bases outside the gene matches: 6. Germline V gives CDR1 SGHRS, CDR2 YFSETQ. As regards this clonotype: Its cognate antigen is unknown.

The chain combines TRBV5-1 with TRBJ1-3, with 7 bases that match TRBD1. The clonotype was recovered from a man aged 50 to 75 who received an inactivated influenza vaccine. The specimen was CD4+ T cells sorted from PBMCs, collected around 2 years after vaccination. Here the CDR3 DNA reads TGCGCCAGCAGGCACACAGGGGCCGGAAACACCATATATTTT. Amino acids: CASRHTGAGNTIYF.